This is a list of T cell receptor beta chains from one sample in a study of T cells in localized non-small cell lung cancer. TCRdb keeps only in-frame clones here, not all; method: immunoSEQ multiplex PCR. The sample has 35,000 to 50,000 clones, 75% to 95% seen once. Sequencing used PBMCs, obtained before any cancer treatment. These TCRs come from a woman aged 40-70 years with stage II lung adenocarcinoma. CDR3s include the opening cysteine and the closing phenylalanine or tryptophan. A D gene is named only where the DNA matches it firmly. Where a row states a size, it is once, few, many or the class of an expanded clone; other rows omit it.

v_gene	abundance	d_gene	j_gene	CDR3nt	CDR3aa
TRBV29-1	.	TRBD1	TRBJ1-1	TGCAGCTATGACAGGGAGACGAACACTGAAGCTTTCTTT	CSYDRETNTEAFF
TRBV5-8	.	TRBD2	TRBJ2-3	TGTGCCAGCAGCTTGGGAGGGACTAGCGGCACAGATACGCAGTATTTT	CASSLGGTSGTDTQYF
TRBV27	.	.	TRBJ1-1	TGTGCCAGCAGTTTTAGGAGGGGACCGAGCACTGAAGCTTTCTTT	CASSFRRGPSTEAFF
TRBV28	.	.	TRBJ1-1	TGTGCCAGCAGTTATCGGACAACTGAAGCTTTCTTT	CASSYRTTEAFF
TRBV6-5	once	TRBD2	TRBJ2-1	TGTGCCAGCAGTTACTCCCTAGCGGGAGGAGCTGAGCAGTTCTTC	CASSYSLAGGAEQFF
TRBV6-6	.	.	TRBJ1-5	TGTGCCAGCAGTGCCGGCCCCAATCAGCCCCAGCATTTT	CASSAGPNQPQHF
TRBV14	.	TRBD2	TRBJ2-6	TGTGCCAGCAGCCAATTTGTGGGAGGGAGCTCTGGGGCCAACGTCCTGACTTTC	CASSQFVGGSSGANVLTF
TRBV28	.	TRBD1	TRBJ2-7	TGTGCCAGCAGTTTACCGGGACAGGGGGCCTACGAGCAGTACTTC	CASSLPGQGAYEQYF
TRBV19	.	.	TRBJ1-2	TGTGCCAGTAGTATGCATAACAGGGACGGCTACACCTTC	CASSMHNRDGYTF
TRBV5-1	.	.	TRBJ2-3	TGCGCCAGCAGCTTCGCCTTAGGTGGGGGAGGTGCAGATACGCAGTATTTT	CASSFALGGGGADTQYF
TRBV2	large	.	TRBJ2-2	TGTGCCACGATACCCGGTGGAGGAAAAGGCACCGGGGAGCTGTTTTTT	CATIPGGGKGTGELFF
TRBV5-1	.	TRBD2	TRBJ2-3	TGCGCCAGCAGGAGGGGACTAGCGGGCACAGATACGCAGTATTTT	CASRRGLAGTDTQYF
TRBV2	.	.	TRBJ1-1	TGTGCCAGCAGACCCCAGGGTATGTACACTGAAGCTTTCTTT	CASRPQGMYTEAFF
TRBV21-1	.	.	TRBJ2-1	TGTGCCAGCAGCAAAGCGGCGGGCGTCGGAGAATTGCAGTTCTTC	CASSKAAGVGELQFF
TRBV5-5	.	.	TRBJ2-7	TGTGCCAGCAGCTTGCCGGGACGTGGCGAGCAGTACTTC	CASSLPGRGEQYF
TRBV7-6	few	.	TRBJ1-1	TGTGCCAGCAGCCCTCAGGGTATAACTGAAGCTTTCTTT	CASSPQGITEAFF
TRBV10-2	once	.	TRBJ2-3	TGCGCCAGCAGGCCGAGCGTAGATACGCAGTATTTT	CASRPSVDTQYF
TRBV7-6	.	TRBD2	TRBJ2-1	TGTGCCAGCAGCTCCCCGGTGGGGCGGGAGGCCTACAATGAGCAGTTCTTC	CASSSPVGREAYNEQFF
TRBV28	.	.	TRBJ1-6	TGTGCCAGCCGGGGCGTCCGGGTGTCACCCCTCCACTTT	CASRGVRVSPLHF
TRBV6-5	.	.	TRBJ2-2	TGTGCCAGCAGTTACTCGATTAAATCGCGTACCGGGGAGCTGTTTTTT	CASSYSIKSRTGELFF
TRBV25-1	once	.	TRBJ1-2	TGTGCCAGCAGTGAATTGTCCCCTGGAAGAGGCTACACCTTC	CASSELSPGRGYTF
TRBV9	.	.	TRBJ2-2	TGTGCCAGCAGCGTAGTGGAGGGGGGCCCGACCGGGGAGCTGTTTTTT	CASSVVEGGPTGELFF
TRBV2	.	.	TRBJ2-7	TGTGCCAGCACCGCCAGTGGGTTCTACGAGCAGTACTTC	CASTASGFYEQYF
TRBV12-5	once	.	TRBJ2-2	TGTGCTAGTGGCGTGGGACCTAACACCGGGGAGCTGTTTTTT	CASGVGPNTGELFF
TRBV6-1	once	TRBD1	TRBJ1-1	TGTGCCAGCAGGGTTACAGGGGAGACTGAAGCTTTCTTT	CASRVTGETEAFF
TRBV2	.	.	TRBJ1-5	TGTGCCAGCAGTGTAGCCGGGGGTAGCAATCAGCCCCAGCATTTT	CASSVAGGSNQPQHF
TRBV2	.	.	TRBJ2-1	TGTGCCAGCAGCGGCCCGGGGCCCGAGCAGTTCTTC	CASSGPGPEQFF
TRBV6-1	.	TRBD1	TRBJ2-3	TGTGCCAGCAGTGATGGACAGGTATTCACAGATACGCAGTATTTT	CASSDGQVFTDTQYF
TRBV6-5	.	.	TRBJ1-5	TGTGCCAGCAGCAGGGCGGTAAATCAGCCCCAGCATTTT	CASSRAVNQPQHF
TRBV28	.	.	TRBJ2-7	TGTGCCAGCAGTTTATTCCAAGAGGAGGTCGAGCAGTACTTC	CASSLFQEEVEQYF
TRBV4-1	.	.	TRBJ2-2	TGCGCCAGCAGCCAACCCTCTACCGGGGAGCTGTTTTTT	CASSQPSTGELFF
TRBV5-1	.	.	TRBJ1-4	TGCGCCAGCAGCTTGGCTGGGTGGGAAAAACTGTTTTTT	CASSLAGWEKLFF
TRBV27	.	.	TRBJ2-1	TGTGCCAGCAGTCCCCTTGGGGGCTCCTACAATGAGCAGTTCTTC	CASSPLGGSYNEQFF
TRBV19	.	TRBD1	TRBJ2-2	TGTGCCAGTAGTCCTAACAGGGGGTCCAGCACCGGGGAGCTGTTTTTT	CASSPNRGSSTGELFF
TRBV28	.	.	TRBJ2-4	TGTGCCAGCAGTTTACTCCTTGAGGGAGGAGTCCAAAACATTCAGTACTTC	CASSLLLEGGVQNIQYF
TRBV18	.	.	TRBJ2-7	TGTGCCAGCTCACCAGGGAGGTCCGAGCAGTACTTC	CASSPGRSEQYF
TRBV18	.	.	TRBJ2-4	TGTGCCAGCTCACCAGGGTCGCCAGGGGATTTAGTACACTTC	CASSPGSPGDLVHF
TRBV9	.	.	TRBJ1-1	TGTGCCAGCAGCCGCGAACAGGGTATTGAAGCTTTCTTT	CASSREQGIEAFF
TRBV28	.	TRBD1	TRBJ1-2	TGTGCCAGCAGGTACTCGGGACAGGGGGCTTCTAACTATGGCTACACCTTC	CASRYSGQGASNYGYTF
TRBV5-1	.	.	TRBJ2-3	TGCGCCAGCAGCCCGGCGGCCACCTCGGATCTTAGCACAGATACGCAGTATTTT	CASSPAATSDLSTDTQYF
TRBV2	.	TRBD1	TRBJ1-6	TGTGCCAGCAGTATGAACGACAGGGCTAATTCACCCCTCCACTTT	CASSMNDRANSPLHF
TRBV14	.	.	TRBJ2-1	TGTGCCAGCAGCCTAAGGCGGGACAATGAGCAGTTCTTC	CASSLRRDNEQFF
TRBV28	.	.	TRBJ2-7	TGTGCCAGCAGTAAGGAGGGCGACTTTGCCTACGAGCAGTACTTC	CASSKEGDFAYEQYF
TRBV19	.	TRBD2	TRBJ2-5	TGTGCCAGTAGTAGAAGACTAGCGGGAGTTGGAGAGACCCAGTACTTC	CASSRRLAGVGETQYF
TRBV10-3	once	.	TRBJ1-4	TGTGCCATCAGTGAGTCTGCAGAGGAAAAACTGTTTTTT	CAISESAEEKLFF
TRBV18	once	.	TRBJ1-3	TGTGCCAGCTCACCTGGGGCAGAAACTGGAAACACCATATATTTT	CASSPGAETGNTIYF
TRBV19	few	TRBD1	TRBJ1-1	TGTGCCAGTAAATACCAGGGGGGCACTGAAGCTTTCTTT	CASKYQGGTEAFF
TRBV4-2	few	TRBD1	TRBJ1-1	TGTGCCAGCAGCCAGGATGACAGGGATTTCATGAACACTGAAGCTTTCTTT	CASSQDDRDFMNTEAFF